This T cell receptor (beta chain) is from a study of cytomegalovirus exposure and HLA in healthy donors. PCR involved 60 Vbeta and 13 Jbeta primers. The assay was immunoSEQ multiplex PCR, and TCRdb's table has in-frame clones only and misses some. The sample has 40,000 to 45,000 clones, 70% to 80% seen once. CDR1 and CDR2 (germline): SEHNR, FQNEAQ (reference sequence). The CDR3 is 14 amino acids. V shed 5 bases and J shed 9 bases, with 20 bases lying between them. The sample taken for sequencing was PBMCs. This TCR was recovered from a man aged 25-40 years in good health and CMV-seronegative. The chain couples TRBV7-9 to TRBJ2-7; D uncertain. The CDR3 DNA reads TGTGCCAGCAGCACCCCCCTGAGTTCGTATGGGCAGTACTTC. This gives the protein CASSTPLSSYGQYF.